This passage covers 19 T cell receptor beta chains from one sample sequenced in a study of monozygotic twins with inflammatory bowel disease. Each CDR3 protein gets one entry in TCRdb, which reprocessed the 5' RACE reads and gives no DNA. Here the sample table reports around 450,000 distinct CDR3 sequences. The material sequenced was blood. The receptors shown here come from a human donor with ulcerative colitis or Crohn's disease, or a healthy co-twin of an affected twin (not recorded which).

The chain is built from TRBV20-1 and TRBJ2-4. Germline V CDR1 and CDR2: DFQATT, SNEGSKA (reference sequence). The CDR3 is 11 residues long. The CDR3 here is CSASTKNIQYF.

The CDR3 region is CASNSQGAGTEAFF. This chain connects TRBV12-3 or TRBV12-4 to TRBJ1-1; without DNA, the TCRdb call of TRBD1 cannot be checked. This CDR3 has 14 amino acids.

V usage is TRBV19 and J usage is TRBJ1-1; TCRdb outputs TRBD1, but without DNA this stays unchecked. Germline CDR1 reads LNHDA; CDR2 reads SQIVND (reference sequence). This CDR3 spans 15 amino acids. The CDR3 sequence: CASSIGQGMNTEAFF.

V is TRBV4-3 and J is TRBJ2-3; the D call from TCRdb, TRBD2, cannot be confirmed without DNA. This CDR3 contains 17 residues. Germline V lookup: CDR1 LGHNA, CDR2 YSLEER. This chain's CDR3 is CASSQGVAEFSTDTQYF.

CDR3 residues: CASSQDAPVPQHF. The V call is TRBV18, the J call TRBJ1-5. This CDR3 is built from 13 residues. Per germline, CDR1 KGHSH and CDR2 LQKENI.

The chain has TRBV6-1 and TRBJ1-1; TCRdb indicates TRBD1, and absent DNA this call remains unverified. The germline V gene has CDR1 MNHNS and CDR2 SASEGT. The CDR3 is made up of 15 amino acids. The CDR3 loop is CASSPYRDRNTEAFF.

J is TRBJ1-2 and V is TRBV20-1; as DNA is missing, the TRBD1 call by TCRdb cannot be tested. This CDR3 has 15 residues. Per germline, CDR1 DFQATT and CDR2 SNEGSKA (reference sequence). The chain's CDR3 is CSATAPDRGLYGYTF.

J is TRBJ2-2 and V is TRBV10-3; TCRdb outputs TRBD1, but without DNA this stays unchecked. The CDR3 runs to 16 residues. Germline assignment: CDR1 ENHRY and CDR2 SYGVKD. The CDR3 spells CAIRESGGVDTGELFF.

The CDR3 here is CASSASGGGEQYF. V gene TRBV9 combines with J gene TRBJ2-7; TCRdb gives TRBD2 as the D gene, but with no DNA this cannot be confirmed. Germline values: CDR1 SGDLS, CDR2 YYNGEE. CDR3 length: 13 residues.

The V call is TRBV2, the J call TRBJ2-7; absent DNA, TCRdb's TRBD1 call cannot be checked. This CDR3 is built from 15 residues. The germline V gene has CDR1 SNHLY and CDR2 FYNNEI. The CDR3: CASSELRGLRYEQYF.

The rearrangement joins TRBV7-9 to TRBJ1-3; TCRdb reports TRBD1, a call that lacks DNA to check it against. The CDR3 contains 16 residues. Germline values: CDR1 SEHNR, CDR2 FQNEAQ (reference sequence). The CDR3 is CASSRSSTGPGNTIYF. The complete variable domain, with remaining parts taken from reference TRBV7-9 and TRBJ1-3, reads DTGVSQNPRHKITKRGQNVTFRCDPISEHNRLYWYRQTLGQGPEFLTYFQNEAQLEKSRLLSDRFSAERPKGSFSTLEIQRTEQGDSAMYLCASSRSSTGPGNTIYFGEGSWLTVV.

The gene calls are TRBV6-6 and TRBJ1-1; the TRBD1 assignment by TCRdb is unverifiable without DNA. CDR1 MNHNY and CDR2 SVGAGI come from the germline V gene (reference sequence). CDR3 length: 11 amino acids. The CDR3 sequence: CASSYLWGGFF.

The rearrangement joins TRBV30 to TRBJ2-3; TCRdb outputs TRBD2, but without DNA this stays unchecked. CDR1 GTSNPN and CDR2 SVGIG come from the germline V gene (reference sequence). CDR3 length equals 15 residues. CDR3 loop: CAWSGGLAGWDTQYF.

V and J are TRBV28 and TRBJ2-5; there is no DNA to check the TCRdb D call of TRBD1. CDR1 and CDR2 from the germline V gene are MDHEN and SYDVKM. This CDR3 has 11 residues. CDR3 loop: CATGGRETQYF.

This chain connects TRBV4-1 to TRBJ2-2; lacking DNA, the TRBD1 call made by TCRdb goes unchecked. The germline V gene encodes CDR1 MGHRA and CDR2 YSYEKL. The CDR3 contains 16 residues. The CDR3 here is CASSQDRQGAAGELFF.

This rearrangement joins TRBV27 to TRBJ1-1; the TCRdb call, TRBD1, lacks DNA for checking. Germline CDR1 MNHEY, CDR2 SMNVEV (reference sequence). This CDR3 is 15 amino acids long. The CDR3 loop is CASSPPGGAATEAFF.

CDR3 loop: CASSYSGRGDTPLHF. The V and J genes are TRBV6-5 and TRBJ1-6; TCRdb calls TRBD1, which cannot be checked without DNA. The CDR3 consists of 15 residues. Germline CDR1 and CDR2: MNHEY and SVGAGI.

The genes are TRBV5-1 and TRBJ2-7; TCRdb calls TRBD1, which cannot be checked without DNA. Germline CDR1 is SGHRS and CDR2 is YFSETQ. There are 18 residues in the CDR3. The CDR3 sequence: CASSLRVGTGDFAYEQYF.

The V gene is TRBV6-5, the J gene TRBJ1-4. The CDR3 is 13 residues long. CDR1 MNHEY and CDR2 SVGAGI come from the germline V gene. Here the CDR3 reads CASRTDANEKLFF.